This TCR beta chain was identified during a study of CD8+CD57+ T cells in acquired aplastic anemia. The overall study: Sorted cells (CD4+ and CD8+) yielded DNA amounts that averaged roughly 3.2 ug.

Patients chosen for sequencing had CD8+CD57+ cells that had expanded, as shown by flow cytometry. In all patients, the disease was severe acquired aplastic anemia. Therapy had not been given to patients before blood sampling. This CDR3 region has 14 residues. V lost 5 bases to trimming and J lost 4 bases; unmatched junction nucleotides: 6. From germline, CDR1 is LNHNV and CDR2 YYDKDF (reference sequence). Genomic DNA served as template for TCR beta VDJ and CDR3 profiling. From the reads, TCRdb called clonotypes with MiXCR, one entry per CDR3 protein. The sample lists hundreds of thousands of distinct CDR3 sequences, 25% to 40% seen once, with nearly 0.85% in the top ten.

The V call is TRBV15, the J call TRBJ1-2; 8 nucleotides match TRBD1. The sequenced sample consisted of sorted CD4+, CD8+, or CD8+CD57+ T cells (not recorded which) from PBMCs. This clonotype was sampled from a human donor with aplastic anemia. CDR3 protein: CATSGQTGVYGYTF. The CDR3 DNA sequence: TGTGCCACCAGCGGTCAGACAGGGGTCTATGGCTACACCTTC.